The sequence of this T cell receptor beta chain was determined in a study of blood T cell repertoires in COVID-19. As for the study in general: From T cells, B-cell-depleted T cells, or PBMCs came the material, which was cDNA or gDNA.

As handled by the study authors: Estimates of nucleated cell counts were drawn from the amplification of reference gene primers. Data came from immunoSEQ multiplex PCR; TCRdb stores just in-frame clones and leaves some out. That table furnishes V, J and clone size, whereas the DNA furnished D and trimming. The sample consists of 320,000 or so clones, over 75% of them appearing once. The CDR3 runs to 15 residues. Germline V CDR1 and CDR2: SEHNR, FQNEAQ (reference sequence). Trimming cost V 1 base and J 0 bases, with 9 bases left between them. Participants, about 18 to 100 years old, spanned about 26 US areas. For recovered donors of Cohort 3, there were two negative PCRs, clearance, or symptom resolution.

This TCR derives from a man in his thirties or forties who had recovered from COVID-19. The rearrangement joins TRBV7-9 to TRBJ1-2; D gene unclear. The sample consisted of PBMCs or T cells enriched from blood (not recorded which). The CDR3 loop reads CASSLDVGANYGYTF. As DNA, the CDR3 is TGTGCCAGCAGCTTAGATGTGGGCGCTAACTATGGCTACACCTTC. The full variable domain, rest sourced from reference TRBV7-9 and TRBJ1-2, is DTGVSQNPRHKITKRGQNVTFRCDPISEHNRLYWYRQTLGQGPEFLTYFQNEAQLEKSRLLSDRFSAERPKGSFSTLEIQRTEQGDSAMYLCASSLDVGANYGYTFGSGTRLTVV.